The entry below gives a single T cell receptor beta chain sequence along with its context. In the authors' workflow: Nucleated cell number was recorded as an estimate derived from reference gene primer amplification. Clones were read by immunoSEQ multiplex PCR, and TCRdb kept only the in-frame ones, dropping some. V and J calls and clone size come straight from that table; D and trimming were deduced from the DNA. The sample comprises roughly 140,000 clones, about nine tenths of which are singletons, and 2.3% rests with the top ten. The data belong to a study of blood T cell repertoires in COVID-19. At the level of the study: Some COVID-19 samples were acute and others convalescent; all came from the United States, Italy and Spain. T cells, B-cell-depleted T cells, or PBMCs provided the cDNA or gDNA that served as material.

The CDR3 sequence is 14 residues long. In germline, CDR1 is SNHLY, CDR2 FYNNEI. J was trimmed by 1 base and V by 7 bases; bases with no gene match: 5. Sequencing was done on a sample of peripheral blood. The chain carries TRBV2 and TRBJ1-1, with 8 bases lining up with TRBD1. The receptor's source is a human donor in a cohort sampled during active COVID-19. The chain's CDR3 is CASNPDRGNTEAFF. As DNA, the CDR3 is TGTGCCAGCAACCCAGACAGGGGGAACACTGAAGCTTTCTTT.